This T cell receptor (beta chain) was obtained from a study of cytomegalovirus exposure and HLA in healthy donors. Study-level points and caveats: In a later analysis, DRB1 alleles had the most associated TCRs; HLA-C alleles the fewest.

Germline V lookup: CDR1 SGHVS, CDR2 FNYEAQ. J gave up 3 bases and V 4 bases, and 13 bases lay outside the gene matches. The CDR3 extends over 17 amino acids. Of note for this clone: The antigen is unknown.

A multiplex PCR was run with 60 Vbeta primers and 13 Jbeta primers. The repertoire was sequenced with immunoSEQ multiplex PCR; TCRdb's copy has only in-frame clones and lacks some. The table has around 140,000 clones, around 90% seen once; the top ten hold around 0.51%. Among the donors, all were healthy bone marrow donors. Specimen: PBMCs. The clonotype originates from a woman in her forties in good health and CMV-seronegative. The V call is TRBV7-6, the J call TRBJ2-3; TRBD2 aligns across 7 bases. CDR3 protein: CASSSKGRGSRTDTQYF. In DNA, the CDR3 is TGTGCCAGCAGCTCGAAGGGGAGGGGCTCCCGAACAGATACGCAGTATTTT.